The following is a T cell receptor beta chain sequence with its context. These data originate in a study of shared clonotypes between healthy human individuals. The CDR3 runs to 12 residues. CDR1 and CDR2 (germline): MNHEY, SMNVEV (reference sequence). The V and J ends lost 6 bases and 9 bases respectively, with 12 bases between them. None of the donors, who were healthy HIV-negative adults, had recently had acute infections or vaccinations. TCRdb's table, derived via immunoSEQ multiplex PCR, lists solely in-frame clones and lacks some. The sample lists about 1.4 million clones; roughly 96% were seen once.

The sequenced sample was naive CD4+ T cells sorted from blood. This sample's subset: CD45RA+ positively selected. This sequence joins TRBV27 and TRBJ1-5; weak D call: TRBD1 (5 bases). This sequence was found in a man in his thirties or forties in good health. The CDR3 spells CASRDPGSPQHF. As DNA, the CDR3 is TGTGCCAGCAGGGACCCAGGGTCGCCCCAGCATTTT.